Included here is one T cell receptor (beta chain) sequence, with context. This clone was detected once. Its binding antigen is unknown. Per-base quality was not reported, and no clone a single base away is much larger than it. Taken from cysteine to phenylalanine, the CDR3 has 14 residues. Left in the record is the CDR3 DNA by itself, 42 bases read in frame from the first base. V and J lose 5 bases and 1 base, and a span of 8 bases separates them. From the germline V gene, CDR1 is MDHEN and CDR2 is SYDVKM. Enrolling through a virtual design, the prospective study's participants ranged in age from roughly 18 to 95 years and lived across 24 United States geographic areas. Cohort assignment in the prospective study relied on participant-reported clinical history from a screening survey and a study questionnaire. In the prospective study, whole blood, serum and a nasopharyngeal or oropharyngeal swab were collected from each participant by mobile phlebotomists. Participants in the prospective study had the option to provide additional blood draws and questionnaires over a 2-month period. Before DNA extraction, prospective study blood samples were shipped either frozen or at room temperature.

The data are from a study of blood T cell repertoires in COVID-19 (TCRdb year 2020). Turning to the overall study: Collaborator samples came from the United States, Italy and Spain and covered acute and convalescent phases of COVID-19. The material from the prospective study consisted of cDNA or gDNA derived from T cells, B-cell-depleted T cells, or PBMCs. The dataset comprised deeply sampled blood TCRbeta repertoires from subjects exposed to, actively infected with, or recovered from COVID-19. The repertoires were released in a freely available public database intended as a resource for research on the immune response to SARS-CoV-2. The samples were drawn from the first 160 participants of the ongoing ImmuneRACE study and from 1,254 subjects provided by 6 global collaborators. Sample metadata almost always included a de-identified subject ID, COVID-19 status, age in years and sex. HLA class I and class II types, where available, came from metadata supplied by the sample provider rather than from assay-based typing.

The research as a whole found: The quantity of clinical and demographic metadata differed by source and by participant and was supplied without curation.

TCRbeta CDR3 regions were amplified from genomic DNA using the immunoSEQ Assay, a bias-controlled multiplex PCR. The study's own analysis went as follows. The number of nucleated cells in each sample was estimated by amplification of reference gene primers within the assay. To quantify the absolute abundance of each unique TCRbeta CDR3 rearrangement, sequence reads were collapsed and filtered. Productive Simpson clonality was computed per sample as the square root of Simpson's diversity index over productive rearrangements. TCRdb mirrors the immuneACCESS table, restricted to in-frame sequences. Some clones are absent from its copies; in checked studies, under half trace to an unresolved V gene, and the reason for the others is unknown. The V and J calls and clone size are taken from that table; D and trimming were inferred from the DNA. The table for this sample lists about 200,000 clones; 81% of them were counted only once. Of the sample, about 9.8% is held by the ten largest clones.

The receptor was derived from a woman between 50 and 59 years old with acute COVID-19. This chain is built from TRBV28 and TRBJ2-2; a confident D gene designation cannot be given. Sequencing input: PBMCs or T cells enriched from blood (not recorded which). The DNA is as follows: TGTGCCAGCAGTCCCCGCGGGAACACCGGGGAGCTGTTTTTT. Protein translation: CASSPRGNTGELFF.